This TCR beta chain was sequenced for a study of T-cell reconstitution after alpha-beta-depleted transplantation in children. The sample holds many counts of this clonotype. The CDR3 is 14 amino acids. Germline lookup yields CDR1 MNHNS and CDR2 SASEGT. Trimming took off 4 bases at V and 4 bases at J, with 13 bases between the two ends. Using unique molecular identifiers, the investigators prepared the TCRbeta library. From the PCR reads, TCRdb called clonotypes with MiXCR, one entry per CDR3 protein. The table shows roughly 120,000 distinct CDR3 sequences, with 10% occurring only once. Specimen: PBMCs from the stem cell graft donor, collected from the stem cell graft. The TCR sequence derives from a human donor who donated a stem cell graft to a child with acute lymphoblastic leukemia. This chain connects TRBV6-1 to TRBJ1-2, with D tentatively TRBD1 (6 bases). The CDR3 here is CASSAGRGAYGYTF. CDR3 DNA: TGTGCCAGCAGTGCAGGGCGGGGGGCCTATGGCTACACCTTC.